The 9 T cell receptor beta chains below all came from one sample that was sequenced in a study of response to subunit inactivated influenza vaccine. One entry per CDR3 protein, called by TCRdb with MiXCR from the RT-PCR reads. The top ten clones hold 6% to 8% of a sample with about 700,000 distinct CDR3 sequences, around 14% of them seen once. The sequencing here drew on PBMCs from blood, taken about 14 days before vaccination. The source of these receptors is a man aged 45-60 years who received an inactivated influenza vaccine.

CDR3 loop: CASSGLTGPNTGELFF. The CDR3 DNA reads as TGTGCCAGCAGTGGCCTGACAGGTCCGAACACCGGGGAGCTGTTTTTT. The chain recombines TRBV12-3 or TRBV12-4 with TRBJ2-2; D is perhaps TRBD1 (6 bases). This CDR3 has 16 residues. Between the trimmed V and J ends, which lost 5 bases and 0 bases, there was a span of 13 bases.

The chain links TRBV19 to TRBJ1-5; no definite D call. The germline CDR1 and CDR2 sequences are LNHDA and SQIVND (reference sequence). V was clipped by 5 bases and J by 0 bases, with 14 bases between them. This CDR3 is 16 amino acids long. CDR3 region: CASSPGEAYSNQPQHF. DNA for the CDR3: TGTGCCAGTAGTCCCGGGGAGGCCTATAGCAATCAGCCCCAGCATTTT.

The CDR3 here is CSARDPGRDSEAFF. In nucleotides, the CDR3 is TGCAGTGCTAGAGATCCGGGGAGGGACTCTGAAGCTTTCTTT. This rearrangement joins TRBV20-1 to TRBJ1-1; possibly TRBD1 for D (5 bases). Germline assignment: CDR1 DFQATT and CDR2 SNEGSKA (reference sequence). V shed 0 bases and J shed 6 bases, with 14 bases lying between them. This CDR3 has 14 residues.

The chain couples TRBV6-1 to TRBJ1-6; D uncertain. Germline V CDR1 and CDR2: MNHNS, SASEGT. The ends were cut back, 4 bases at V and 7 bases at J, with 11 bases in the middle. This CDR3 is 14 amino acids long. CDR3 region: CASSVRFGNSPLHF. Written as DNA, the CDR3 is TGTGCCAGCAGTGTTCGGTTCGGGAATTCACCCCTCCACTTT.

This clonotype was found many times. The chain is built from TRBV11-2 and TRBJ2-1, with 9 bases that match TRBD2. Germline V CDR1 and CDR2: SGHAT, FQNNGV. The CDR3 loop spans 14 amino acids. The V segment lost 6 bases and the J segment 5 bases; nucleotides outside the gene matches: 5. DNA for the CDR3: TGTGCCAGCAGAGATCAGCGGGGGGACAATGAGCAGTTCTTC. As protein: CASRDQRGDNEQFF.

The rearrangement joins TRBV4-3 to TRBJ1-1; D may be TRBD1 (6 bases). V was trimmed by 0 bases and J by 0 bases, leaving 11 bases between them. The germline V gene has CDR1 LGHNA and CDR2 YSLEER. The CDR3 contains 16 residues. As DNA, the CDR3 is TGCGCCAGCAGCCAAGATAGGGGGACATTGAACACTGAAGCTTTCTTT. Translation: CASSQDRGTLNTEAFF.

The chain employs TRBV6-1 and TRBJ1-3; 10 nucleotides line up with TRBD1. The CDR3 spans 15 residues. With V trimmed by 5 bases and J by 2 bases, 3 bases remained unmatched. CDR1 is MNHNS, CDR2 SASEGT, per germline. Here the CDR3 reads CASSRGQGTGNTIYF. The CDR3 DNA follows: TGTGCCAGCAGTCGGGGACAGGGGACTGGAAACACCATATATTTT.

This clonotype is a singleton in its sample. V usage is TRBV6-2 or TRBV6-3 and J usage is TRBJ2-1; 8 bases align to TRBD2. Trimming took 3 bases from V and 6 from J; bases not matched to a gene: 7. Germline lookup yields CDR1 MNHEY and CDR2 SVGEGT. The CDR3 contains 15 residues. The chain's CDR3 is CASSYLGLAFNEQFF. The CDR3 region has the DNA TGTGCCAGCAGTTATCTCGGACTAGCCTTCAATGAGCAGTTCTTC.

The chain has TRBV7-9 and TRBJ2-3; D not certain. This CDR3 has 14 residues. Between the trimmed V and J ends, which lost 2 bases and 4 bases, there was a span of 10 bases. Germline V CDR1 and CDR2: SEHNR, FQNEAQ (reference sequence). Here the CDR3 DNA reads TGTGCCAGCAGCTTACTCGGTTCCGCAGATACGCAGTATTTT. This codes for CASSLLGSADTQYF.